This TCR beta chain derives from a study of low-dose radiotherapy and immunotherapy resistance in tumors. Study at large: Doses of 0.5 Gy per fraction every 2 weeks, totaling 6.5 Gy, went to Cohort 1. Every two weeks patients got nivolumab 240 mg flat dose, plus ipilimumab 1 mg/kg every six weeks, intravenously. The study administered intravenous cyclophosphamide at 200 mg/m2 every two weeks, one day ahead of radiation and immunotherapy.

Concerning this clonotype: This likely came from a read error, as a far larger clone is one base away.

Time point defined: after trial treatment. Treatment given: LDRT plus nivolumab, ipilimumab, low-dose cyclophosphamide and aspirin (RACIN trial). V was clipped by 6 bases and J by 2 bases, with 15 bases between them. The CDR3 runs to 15 residues. TRAV- and TRBV-specific primers were used for first-strand cDNA, which covered alpha and beta chains. TCRs underwent 15 to 25 PCR cycles of amplification with a constant-region primer and V-primer adapter. MiXCR was run by TCRdb on the reads, yielding one entry per CDR3 protein. The sample lists about 91,000 distinct CDR3 sequences, roughly 19% seen once, with around 13% in the top ten.

The rearrangement links TRBV12-3 or TRBV12-4 to TRBJ2-3, with TRBD2 as a possible D gene (5 bases). The specimen was PBMCs, collected after low-dose radiotherapy plus immunotherapy. This receptor was obtained from a female donor with ovarian cancer. The CDR3 DNA follows: TGTGCCAGCAGCTTGTTGGCGGGCCACACAGATACGCAGTATTTT. Protein product: CASSLLAGHTDTQYF.